This T cell receptor (beta chain) is drawn from a study of identical twins. Study-wide findings and caveats: Out-of-frame alpha sequences shared by twins were enriched for low generation probability. Abundant cord blood beta clonotypes carried fewer insertions; memory repertoires showed none. The study based its conclusions on cross-sectional statistical analysis and did not follow the same donors.

Notes on this clonotype: The antigen remains unidentified.

Via MiXCR, TCRdb re-called the 5' RACE reads, giving one row per CDR3 protein. The data show 1.5 million to 2 million distinct CDR3 sequences, about 30% seen once. Germline lookup yields CDR1 SGDLS and CDR2 YYNGEE. The CDR3 is made up of 14 amino acids. J was trimmed by 3 bases and V by 3 bases; bases with no gene match: 4. This sequence joins TRBV9 and TRBJ2-5; 8 bases map to TRBD1. Sequenced sample: cord blood. The receptor was isolated from a newborn girl in good health. The CDR3 loop reads CASSAGQGKETQYF. CDR3 sequence (DNA): TGTGCCAGCAGCGCAGGACAGGGTAAAGAGACCCAGTACTTC.